Below are 15 T cell receptor beta chains sequenced from a single sample in a study of graft-versus-host responses after intestinal transplantation. Antigens of these TCRs are unknown. Profiling relied on immunoSEQ multiplex PCR, and the TCRdb table lists in-frame clones only, not all of them. This table has over 75,000 clones, roughly 84% appearing once. The source material was unstimulated CD8+ T cells sorted from spleen or lymph node cells, sampled before transplant. These receptors originate from a human donor who was the organ donor for an intestinal transplant.

Regarding this clone: The sample contains more than one DNA sequence encoding this CDR3. The V call is TRBV5-1, the J call TRBJ1-1; D uncertain. Germline CDR1 and CDR2: SGHRS and YFSETQ. V lost 2 bases, J lost 1 base, and 6 bases lay in between. The CDR3 is 13 amino acids. The DNA of the CDR3 is TGCGCCAGCAGCTTACCAGGGAACACTGAAGCTTTCTTT. Protein: CASSLPGNTEAFF.

V is TRBV5-6 and J is TRBJ1-1; tentatively, D is TRBD1 (5 bases). V lost 0 bases and J 0 bases, leaving 9 bases between the germline ends. The CDR3 runs 15 residues. Germline-derived CDR1 and CDR2 are SGHDT and YYEEEE. As DNA, the CDR3 is TGTGCCAGCAGCTTGGGGGGACCTATGAACACTGAAGCTTTCTTT. It translates to CASSLGGPMNTEAFF.

The CDR3 coding sequence is TGCGCCACCACAGGGGCCCTTGAGAACACTGAAGCTTTCTTT. It translates to CATTGALENTEAFF. The rearrangement links TRBV10-2 to TRBJ1-1, with TRBD1 matching 7 bases. V dropped 10 bases and J dropped 1; count of bases not matched to a gene: 9. Germline CDR1 WSHSY, CDR2 SAAADI. The CDR3 loop spans 14 amino acids.

The V gene is TRBV6-4, the J gene TRBJ1-2, with D tentatively TRBD1 (5 bases). Deletions cut 0 bases from V and 7 bases from J, with 12 bases between. The CDR3 totals 14 residues. CDR1 and CDR2 from the germline V gene are MRHNA and SNTAGT. As DNA, the CDR3 is TGTGCCAGCAGTGACTCGGCAGGGTCGGCTGGCTACACCTTC. It specifies CASSDSAGSAGYTF.

This rearrangement joins TRBV21-1 to TRBJ1-3. TRBV21-1 is a pseudogene. There are 16 residues in the CDR3. DNA of the CDR3: TGTGCCAGCAGCAACCCGCGCCTCTACTCTGGAAACACCATATATTTT. Its protein is CASSNPRLYSGNTIYF.

The rearrangement links TRBV5-1 to TRBJ2-5; no reliable D call. V gave up 4 bases and J gave up 5 bases, with 12 bases separating them. This CDR3 has 13 residues. CDR1 and CDR2 (germline): SGHRS, YFSETQ. This chain's CDR3 is CASSPWDGETQYF. CDR3 coding DNA: TGCGCCAGCAGCCCCTGGGATGGGGAGACCCAGTACTTC.

The CDR3 sequence: CASSLRGEETQYF. As DNA, the CDR3 is TGTGCCAGCAGCTTACGGGGAGAAGAGACCCAGTACTTC. The rearrangement joins TRBV7-9 to TRBJ2-5; maybe TRBD2 (5 bases). Germline V lookup: CDR1 SEHNR, CDR2 FQNEAQ (reference sequence). This CDR3 spans 13 amino acids. Trimming shortened V by 2 bases and J by 3 bases, and 7 bases separated the two germline ends.

The rearrangement uses TRBV6-5 and TRBJ2-5; no definite D call. This CDR3 region has 13 residues. With 5 bases removed from V and 5 bases from J, the gap between germline ends came to 12 bases. Germline-derived CDR1 and CDR2 are MNHEY and SVGAGI. The CDR3 reads CASSESRSETQYF. CDR3 bases: TGTGCCAGCAGTGAATCGAGGTCGGAGACCCAGTACTTC.

The J gene is TRBJ2-3, the V gene TRBV5-6; D is ambiguous. V was shortened by 2 bases and J by 0 bases, with 4 bases between the two germline ends. CDR1 and CDR2 (germline): SGHDT, YYEEEE. The CDR3 is made up of 13 amino acids. The CDR3 reads CASSFDSTDTQYF. The CDR3 DNA reads as TGTGCCAGCAGCTTCGATAGCACAGATACGCAGTATTTT.

The V call is TRBV10-3, the J call TRBJ2-3, with no clear D. Trimming took 4 bases from V and 5 from J, leaving 10 bases between them. Germline CDR1 ENHRY, CDR2 SYGVKD. The length of the CDR3 is 13 residues. The DNA of the CDR3 is TGTGCCATCAGTGGTTATGACGGAGATACGCAGTATTTT. Translated, it gives CAISGYDGDTQYF.

The chain combines TRBV6-1 with TRBJ2-1; 10 nucleotides align to TRBD2. The CDR3 totals 16 residues. The ends lost 4 bases at V and 2 bases at J; junction bases unmatched: 5. CDR1 is MNHNS, CDR2 SASEGT, per germline. Here the CDR3 reads CASSGLAGAPYNEQFF. In nucleotides, the CDR3 is TGTGCCAGCAGTGGTCTAGCGGGGGCCCCCTACAATGAGCAGTTCTTC.

The chain combines TRBV4-1 with TRBJ1-4; 7 bases align to TRBD1. Germline CDR1 is MGHRA and CDR2 is YSYEKL. This CDR3 contains 14 residues. Trimming took 5 bases from V and 7 from J; bases not matched to a gene: 7. The CDR3 bases are TGCGCCAGCAGCTTGCAGGGGGTGGTTGAAAAACTGTTTTTT. Its translation is CASSLQGVVEKLFF.

This chain connects TRBV2 to TRBJ2-6; D not resolved. CDR3 length: 16 amino acids. Germline assignment: CDR1 SNHLY and CDR2 FYNNEI. Trimming cost V 5 bases and J 4 bases, with 15 bases left between them. The CDR3 protein is CASSTEDGSGANVLTF. The CDR3 DNA follows: TGTGCCAGCAGTACTGAGGACGGCTCCGGGGCCAACGTCCTGACTTTC.

The V and J genes are TRBV7-9 and TRBJ2-2; either TRBD1 or TRBD2 may fit D (5 bases each). V was pared by 5 bases and J by 6 bases, with 10 bases between. Germline V CDR1 and CDR2: SEHNR, FQNEAQ (reference sequence). This CDR3 has 13 amino acids. CDR3 DNA: TGTGCCAGCAGCCCCTGGGGGTCCGGGGAGCTGTTTTTT. The encoded protein is CASSPWGSGELFF.

The chain combines TRBV18 with TRBJ2-4; a possible D gene is TRBD1 (6 bases). Germline loops: CDR1 KGHSH, CDR2 LQKENI. There are 15 residues in the CDR3. V lost 2 bases, J lost 7 bases, and 15 bases lay in between. The CDR3 here is CASSPGAGVVNIQYF. The CDR3 DNA sequence: TGTGCCAGCTCACCAGGCGCAGGGGTTGTGAACATTCAGTACTTC.